A selection of T cell receptor beta chains follows, all from one sample in a study of shared clonotypes between healthy human individuals. The assay was immunoSEQ multiplex PCR, and TCRdb's table has in-frame clones only and misses some. The sample yields 450,000 to 600,000 clones, roughly 78% seen once. Sequencing was carried out using PBMCs. Every receptor here comes from a woman between 35 and 50 years old in good health. Some clones in this sample may be carry-over from other donors' samples. The CDR3 runs from the conserved cysteine through the conserved F or W. A D gene is named only where the DNA matches it firmly. Only part of the rows carry a size: once, few, many, or a class if the clone is expanded.

>many|TRBJ2-3|.|TRBV30|12
TGTGCCTGGAGTGGCAGCACAGATACGCAGTATTTT
CAWSGSTDTQYF
>.|TRBJ1-1|TRBD1|TRBV4-1|14
TGCGCCAGCAGAACGAGGGGGCCGAACACTGAAGCTTTCTTT
CASRTRGPNTEAFF
>.|TRBJ1-2|.|TRBV7-2|15
TGTGCCAGCACCGTCGACTGGGGAGCTTCCCCTGGCTACACCTTC
CASTVDWGASPGYTF
>.|TRBJ2-7|TRBD1|TRBV7-6|15
TGTGCCAGCAGCTCGCAGGGGACAGGGGCCCACGAGCAGTACTTC
CASSSQGTGAHEQYF
>.|TRBJ1-2|.|TRBV28|12
TGTGCCAGCAGTAATAGCTACTATGGCTACACCTTC
CASSNSYYGYTF
>.|TRBJ2-7|.|TRBV6-5|12
TGTGCCAGCAGTTGGGTGGGGGGCGAGCAGTACTTC
CASSWVGGEQYF
>.|TRBJ1-2|TRBD1|TRBV29-1|11
TGCAGCGTTGAGGGGACAGGAGGCTACACCTTC
CSVEGTGGYTF
>.|TRBJ1-4|TRBD1|TRBV7-9|16
TGTGCCAGCAGCCCCCGTGGGGACAGAGCTAATGAAAAACTGTTTTTT
CASSPRGDRANEKLFF
>.|TRBJ2-2|.|TRBV6-5|16
TGTGCCAGCAGTTCCCCTAGGGAGAGGTGGACCGGGGAGCTGTTTTTT
CASSSPRERWTGELFF
>.|TRBJ2-7|TRBD1|TRBV30|13
TGTGCCTGGAGGGGGGACAGGGTCTCCGAGCAGTACTTC
CAWRGDRVSEQYF
>.|TRBJ2-1|.|TRBV30|13
TGTGCCTGGAGTTCGGACCAAGACAATGAGCAGTTCTTC
CAWSSDQDNEQFF